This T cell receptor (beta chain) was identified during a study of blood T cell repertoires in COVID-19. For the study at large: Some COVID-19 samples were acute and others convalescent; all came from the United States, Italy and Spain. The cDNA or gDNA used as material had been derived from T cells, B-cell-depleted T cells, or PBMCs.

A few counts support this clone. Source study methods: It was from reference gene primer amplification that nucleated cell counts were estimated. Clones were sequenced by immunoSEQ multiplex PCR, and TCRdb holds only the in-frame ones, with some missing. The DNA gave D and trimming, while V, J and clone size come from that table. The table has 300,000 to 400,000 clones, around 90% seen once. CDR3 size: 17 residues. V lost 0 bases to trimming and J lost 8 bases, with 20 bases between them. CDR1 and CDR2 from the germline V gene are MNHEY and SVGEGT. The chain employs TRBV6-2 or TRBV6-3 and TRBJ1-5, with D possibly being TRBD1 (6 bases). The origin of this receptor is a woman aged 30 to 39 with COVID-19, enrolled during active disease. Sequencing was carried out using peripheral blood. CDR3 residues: CASSYSFGGGLVEPQHF. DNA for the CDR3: TGTGCCAGCAGTTACTCCTTCGGCGGGGGGCTTGTTGAGCCCCAGCATTTT.